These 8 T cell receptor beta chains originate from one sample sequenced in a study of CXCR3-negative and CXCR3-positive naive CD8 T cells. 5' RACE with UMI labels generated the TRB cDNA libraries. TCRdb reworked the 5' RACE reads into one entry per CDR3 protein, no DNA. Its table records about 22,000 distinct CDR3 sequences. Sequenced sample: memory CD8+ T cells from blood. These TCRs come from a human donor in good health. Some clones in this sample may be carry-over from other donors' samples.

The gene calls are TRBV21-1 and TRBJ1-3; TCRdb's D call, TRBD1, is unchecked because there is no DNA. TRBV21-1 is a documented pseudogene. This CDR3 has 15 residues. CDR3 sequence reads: CASSKGASSGNTIYF.

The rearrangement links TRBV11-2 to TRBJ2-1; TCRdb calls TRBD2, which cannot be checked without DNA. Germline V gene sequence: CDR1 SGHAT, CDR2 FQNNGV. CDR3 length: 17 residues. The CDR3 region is CASSPSSRMDSYNEQFF.

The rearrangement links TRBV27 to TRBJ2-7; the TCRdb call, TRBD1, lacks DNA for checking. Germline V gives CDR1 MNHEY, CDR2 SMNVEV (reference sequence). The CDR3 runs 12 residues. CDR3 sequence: CASGGPVGEQYF.

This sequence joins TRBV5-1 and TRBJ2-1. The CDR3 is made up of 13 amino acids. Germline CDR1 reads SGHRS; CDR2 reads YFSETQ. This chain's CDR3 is CASSFGSYNEQFF.

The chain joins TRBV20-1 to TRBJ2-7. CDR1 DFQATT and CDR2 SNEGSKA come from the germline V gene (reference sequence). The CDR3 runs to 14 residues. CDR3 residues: CSARDRRGYYEQYF.

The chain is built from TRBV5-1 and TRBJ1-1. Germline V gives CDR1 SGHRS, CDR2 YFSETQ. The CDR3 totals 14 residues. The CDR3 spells CASSPYEENTEAFF.

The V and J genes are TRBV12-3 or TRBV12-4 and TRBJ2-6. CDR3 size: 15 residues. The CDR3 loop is CASSPSRSGANVLTF.

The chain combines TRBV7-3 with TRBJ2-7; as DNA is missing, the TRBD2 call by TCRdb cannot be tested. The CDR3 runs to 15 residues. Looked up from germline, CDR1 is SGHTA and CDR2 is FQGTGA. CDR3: CASSMGLAESYEQYF.